Each of the 9 T cell receptor beta chains below was sequenced from the same sample in a study of blood T cell repertoires in COVID-19. The table came from immunoSEQ multiplex PCR; TCRdb's copy has only in-frame clones and leaves some out. The data hold around 280,000 clones, with 75% to 90% observed a single time. Input material: peripheral blood. The origin of the receptors is a woman aged 25 to 45 who had recovered from COVID-19.

J is TRBJ2-7 and V is TRBV11-2, with 9 bases lining up with TRBD1. Trimming at V came to 6 bases and at J to 2 bases, leaving 11 bases not matched to a gene. The CDR3 is made up of 16 amino acids. CDR1 and CDR2 from the germline V gene are SGHAT and FQNNGV. Here the CDR3 DNA reads TGTGCCAGCAGAAAGACTGGACAGGGGATAACCTACGAGCAGTACTTC. This encodes CASRKTGQGITYEQYF.

The chain combines TRBV2 with TRBJ2-7, with no clear D. Per the germline V gene, CDR1 is SNHLY and CDR2 is FYNNEI. The V and J ends lost 3 bases and 0 bases respectively, with 9 bases between them. The CDR3 totals 14 residues. The CDR3 region is CASSDAEFSYEQYF. As DNA, the CDR3 is TGTGCCAGCAGTGACGCTGAGTTCTCCTACGAGCAGTACTTC.

In its sample, this clone was seen once. The CDR3 region has the DNA TGTGCCAGCAGTCTAGCGGATGAGCAGTACTTC. As protein: CASSLADEQYF. The chain joins TRBV6-5 to TRBJ2-7; TRBD2 matches at 7 bases. J gave up 7 bases and V 5 bases, and 2 bases lay outside the gene matches. The germline V gene encodes CDR1 MNHEY and CDR2 SVGAGI. The CDR3 sequence is 11 residues long.

The J gene is TRBJ2-5, the V gene TRBV11-2; 10 positions match TRBD2. The V segment lost 0 bases and the J segment 5 bases; nucleotides outside the gene matches: 3. Germline-derived CDR1 and CDR2 are SGHAT and FQNNGV. The CDR3 sequence is 15 residues long. The CDR3 bases are TGTGCCAGCAGCTTAGAGGGGGGACTAGCGGAGACCCAGTACTTC. Its translation: CASSLEGGLAETQYF.

This chain links TRBV6-5 with TRBJ2-3; D perhaps matches TRBD1 (6 bases). V gave up 0 bases and J gave up 8 bases, with 15 bases separating them. The germline CDR1 and CDR2 sequences are MNHEY and SVGAGI. The CDR3 extends over 15 amino acids. CDR3 in DNA: TGTGCCAGCAGTTACTCTGCCGGGGAAGGGGGTACGCAGTATTTT. Protein: CASSYSAGEGGTQYF.

The chain is built from TRBV5-8 and TRBJ2-4, with a tentative D call TRBD1 (6 bases). This CDR3 has 18 residues. The V end was cut by 4 bases, the J end by 0 bases, with 20 bases between. The germline CDR1 and CDR2 sequences are SGHTS and YDEGEE. CDR3 region: CASSPDGTGFLAKNIQYF. CDR3 DNA sequence: TGTGCCAGCAGCCCAGATGGCACAGGGTTCTTAGCCAAAAACATTCAGTACTTC.

Comments on this clone: Distinct nucleotide sequences in the sample also encode this CDR3. The gene calls are TRBV28 and TRBJ1-2; D remains unclear. The CDR3 consists of 12 residues. Trimming shortened V by 4 bases and J by 4 bases, and 7 bases separated the two germline ends. CDR1 and CDR2 (germline): MDHEN, SYDVKM. CDR3 in amino acids: CASSSGSYGYTF. DNA of the CDR3: TGTGCCAGCAGTTCAGGCAGCTATGGCTACACCTTC.

The chain combines TRBV10-3 with TRBJ1-4, with unresolved D. The V gene's germline CDR1 is ENHRY and CDR2 SYGVKD. The CDR3 contains 15 residues. Trimming removed 10 bases from V and 7 bases from J, with 22 bases in between. Here the CDR3 reads CATPPLGAQLEKLFF. CDR3 DNA sequence: TGTGCCACCCCTCCACTAGGAGCTCAACTTGAAAAACTGTTTTTT.

This clone was observed once. The chain links TRBV6-2 or TRBV6-3 to TRBJ2-5, with 7 bases identical to TRBD2. Germline V gene sequence: CDR1 MNHEY, CDR2 SVGEGT. The CDR3 has 14 residues. The V gene end was trimmed by 0 bases and the J gene end by 7 bases; junction bases not matched to a gene: 5. The CDR3 region has the DNA TGTGCCAGCAGTTACTCGGGAGGGGCCAGGACCCAGTACTTC. Translated, it gives CASSYSGGARTQYF.